These 13 T cell receptor beta chains came from one sample sequenced in a study of blood T cells in healthy people across ages. The second PCR ran about 6 to 11 cycles with a sample-barcoded 5' primer and J-beta primers. One entry per CDR3 protein, called by TCRdb with MiXCR from the 5' RACE reads. This table has 1,800,000 or so distinct CDR3 sequences, approximately 39% appearing once. Specimen: blood. These receptors were obtained from a human donor in good health.

The chain employs TRBV10-3 and TRBJ2-5, with D unresolved. V lost 3 bases to trimming and J lost 7 bases, with 18 bases between them. Germline lookup yields CDR1 ENHRY and CDR2 SYGVKD. The CDR3 is 15 residues long. CDR3 sequence reads: CAISDPVVPSGTQYF. DNA for the CDR3: TGTGCCATCAGTGACCCCGTTGTTCCCTCGGGGACCCAGTACTTC.

This rearrangement joins TRBV15 to TRBJ2-1; unclear D gene. CDR1 is LNHNV and CDR2 is YYDKDF in the germline V gene (reference sequence). Trimming stripped 5 bases from V and 9 bases from J, with 11 bases between. The CDR3 sequence is 12 residues long. The CDR3 loop reads CATSGPVGEQFF. The CDR3 DNA follows: TGTGCCACCAGCGGACCTGTGGGTGAGCAGTTCTTC.

The J gene is TRBJ2-5, the V gene TRBV7-6, with 8 positions matching TRBD1. The J call may not be correct, given that the DNA end is closer to TRBJ2-7. The CDR3 is made up of 15 amino acids. Germline V gene sequence: CDR1 SGHVS, CDR2 FNYEAQ. CDR3 in amino acids: CASSSWTGRRYEQYF. The CDR3 DNA reads as TGTGCCAGCAGCTCATGGACAGGGAGAAGGTACGAGCAGTACTTC.

The chain uses TRBV5-5 and TRBJ2-7; D perhaps matches TRBD2 (5 bases). The germline V and J ends were trimmed by 1 base and 2 bases, with 10 bases remaining between them. Germline CDR1 and CDR2: SGHKS and YYEKEE (reference sequence). The CDR3 sequence is 14 residues long. The CDR3 DNA reads TGTGCCAGCAGCTTGCAACGGGATCCCTACGAGCAGTACTTC. The encoded protein is CASSLQRDPYEQYF.

This clonotype was seen a handful of times. The rearrangement uses TRBV4-3 and TRBJ2-7; D is ambiguous. CDR1 LGHNA and CDR2 YSLEER come from the germline V gene. The CDR3 is 14 residues long. Trimming took 1 base from V and 2 from J, leaving 9 bases between them. CDR3 in DNA: TGCGCCAGCAGCCAAGGTGGCAGCCCCTACGAGCAGTACTTC. It specifies CASSQGGSPYEQYF.

The chain uses TRBV6-5 and TRBJ1-2; 9 bases are shared with TRBD1. The CDR3 is made up of 15 amino acids. Germline V CDR1 and CDR2: MNHEY, SVGAGI. The V and J ends lost 0 bases and 6 bases, in that order; junction bases with no gene match: 5. The CDR3 DNA reads TGTGCCAGCAGTTACTCGGACAGGGGTAGACATGGCTACACCTTC. Translation gives CASSYSDRGRHGYTF.

The chain has TRBV25-1 and TRBJ2-5, with TRBD1 as a possible D gene (6 bases). CDR1 is MGHDK and CDR2 is SYGVNS in the germline V gene. The length of the CDR3 is 14 residues. Trimming removed 1 base from V and 2 bases from J, with 8 bases in between. CDR3 bases: TGTGCCAGCAGTGAATGGACAGATCAAGAGACCCAGTACTTC. Amino acids: CASSEWTDQETQYF.

This chain uses TRBV7-2 with TRBJ1-4; unclear D gene. The CDR3 length is 14 residues. Between the trimmed V and J ends, which lost 1 base and 8 bases, there was a span of 11 bases. Germline CDR1 SGHTA, CDR2 FQGNSA. In DNA form, the CDR3 reads TGTGCCAGCAGCTTAGGGGGATTAGGGGAAAAACTGTTTTTT. It encodes CASSLGGLGEKLFF.

The chain joins TRBV9 to TRBJ2-1, with 9 bases identical to TRBD1. With V trimmed by 3 bases and J by 5 bases, 9 bases remained unmatched. Germline CDR1 SGDLS, CDR2 YYNGEE. CDR3 length: 16 amino acids. The CDR3 protein is CASSEEGTGLNNEQFF. CDR3 bases: TGTGCCAGCAGCGAAGAGGGGACAGGGTTAAACAATGAGCAGTTCTTC.

J is TRBJ2-4 and V is TRBV28; either TRBD1 or TRBD2 may supply D (5 bases each). V lost 8 bases, J lost 6 bases, and 17 bases lay in between. Germline CDR1 is MDHEN and CDR2 is SYDVKM. The CDR3 extends over 14 amino acids. CDR3 coding DNA: TGTGCCAGCTCCAAGGGGCGGGTTGGAAACATTCAGTACTTC. It translates to CASSKGRVGNIQYF.

A few counts support this clonotype. The V gene is TRBV29-1, the J gene TRBJ2-3, with 9 positions matching TRBD2. V lost 0 bases, J lost 2 bases, and 9 bases stayed unmatched. Per the germline V gene, CDR1 is SQVTM and CDR2 is ANQGSEA. This CDR3 has 17 residues. The CDR3 nucleotides are TGCAGCGTTGAAGATCTGTCTAGCGGGACCACCACAGATACGCAGTATTTT. It specifies CSVEDLSSGTTTDTQYF.

This clonotype appeared a few times. The rearrangement uses TRBV10-3 and TRBJ2-3; D gene uncertain. Trimming left V 7 bases short and J 2 bases short, with 7 bases between. This CDR3 contains 12 residues. CDR1 ENHRY and CDR2 SYGVKD come from the germline V gene. Here the CDR3 reads CAIKTATDTQYF. CDR3 coding DNA: TGTGCCATCAAAACAGCCACAGATACGCAGTATTTT.

V and J are TRBV7-9 and TRBJ2-7; D may be TRBD2 (6 bases). The germline V and J ends were trimmed by 4 bases and 0 bases, with 13 bases remaining between them. Germline CDR1 is SEHNR and CDR2 is FQNEAQ (reference sequence). There are 15 residues in the CDR3. The CDR3 here is CASSSIGTGSYEQYF. The CDR3 nucleotides are TGTGCCAGCAGCTCAATTGGGACTGGCTCCTACGAGCAGTACTTC. Looking up the rest from reference TRBV7-9 and TRBJ2-7 gives the full variable domain: DTGVSQNPRHKITKRGQNVTFRCDPISEHNRLYWYRQTLGQGPEFLTYFQNEAQLEKSRLLSDRFSAERPKGSFSTLEIQRTEQGDSAMYLCASSSIGTGSYEQYFGPGTRLTVT.